This T cell receptor beta chain came from a study of Ad26.COV2.S vaccination and SARS-CoV-2 variants. J was trimmed by 0 bases and V by 1 base; bases with no gene match: 8. Germline V lookup: CDR1 LGHNA, CDR2 YNFKEQ. The CDR3 consists of 19 residues. This table comes from immunoSEQ multiplex PCR, and its TCRdb copy is limited to in-frame clones, with some not included. The sample has some 350,000 clones, about 88% seen once. Treatment reported: some 19 received Ad26.COV2.S at low or high dose, single or two shots; 5 received placebo; per-sample allocation not given. The samples were gathered on day 63 after the first injection of vaccine or placebo.

Sequencing used peripheral blood, obtained in a trial of Ad26.COV2.S vaccine versus placebo. This sequence originates from a person between 18 and 60 years old who received the Ad26.COV2.S COVID-19 vaccine or a placebo. This rearrangement joins TRBV4-2 to TRBJ2-6; 8 nucleotides agree with TRBD2. The chain's CDR3 is CASSQGGGRWLSGANVLTF. For the CDR3, the DNA is TGTGCCAGCAGCCAAGGGGGCGGGAGGTGGCTCTCTGGGGCCAACGTCCTGACTTTC.